The source of this T cell receptor (beta chain) is a study of blood T cell repertoires in COVID-19. As for the study in general: Collection of acute and convalescent COVID-19 samples took place in the United States, Italy and Spain.

Libraries were prepared by immunoSEQ multiplex PCR; TCRdb keeps only in-frame clonotypes and omits some of them. The sample lists 100,000 to 150,000 clones, about 85% occurring once. Germline loops: CDR1 SGHAT, CDR2 FQNNGV. J gave up 5 bases and V 3 bases, and 9 bases lay outside the gene matches. The CDR3 loop spans 16 amino acids. Material for sequencing was peripheral blood. This clonotype was obtained from a man in his 60s with acute or convalescent COVID-19. The V gene is TRBV11-2, the J gene TRBJ1-2, with 10 bases matching TRBD1. The CDR3 loop reads CASSFKPGQGIYGYTF. CDR3 nucleotide sequence: TGTGCCAGCAGCTTCAAACCGGGACAGGGGATTTATGGCTACACCTTC.